These 12 T cell receptor beta chains came from one sample sequenced in a study of identical twins. MiXCR, applied by TCRdb to the 5' RACE reads, yields one record per CDR3 protein. The sample has under 800,000 distinct CDR3 sequences, around 21% seen once. These data were also filed under a second study, of T cells expressing NK-cell markers.

Source material: PBMCs. These TCRs come from a woman between 18 and 30 years old in good health.

In its sample, this clonotype was seen a few times. J is TRBJ2-3 and V is TRBV4-3; D may be TRBD1 or TRBD2 (5 bases each). V dropped 1 base and J dropped 5 bases, with 16 bases sitting between them. This CDR3 is 16 amino acids long. Per germline, CDR1 LGHNA and CDR2 YSLEER. The CDR3 loop reads CASSQGWGSGVDTQYF. The CDR3 nucleotides read TGCGCCAGCAGCCAAGGTTGGGGGAGTGGAGTAGATACGCAGTATTTT.

A few counts support this clonotype. V and J are TRBV29-1 and TRBJ1-1; 7 bases agree with TRBD1. V shed 4 bases and J 4 bases; nucleotides not matched to a gene: 6. This CDR3 comprises 13 residues. Germline assignment: CDR1 SQVTM and CDR2 ANQGSEA. The CDR3: CSVAMAGGTEAFF. CDR3 in DNA: TGCAGCGTTGCGATGGCAGGGGGCACTGAAGCTTTCTTT.

This clonotype was seen many times. The rearrangement links TRBV12-3 or TRBV12-4 to TRBJ2-1; 8 bases are shared with TRBD2. The CDR3 runs 15 residues. The J segment lost 4 bases and the V segment lost 3 bases, leaving 5 bases of the junction unmatched. The CDR3 spells CASSFSSGGYNEQFF. In DNA form, the CDR3 reads TGTGCCAGCAGTTTTTCGAGCGGGGGTTACAATGAGCAGTTCTTC.

This clonotype was observed a few times. The rearrangement uses TRBV5-1 and TRBJ2-3; 8 bases fit TRBD2. Germline loops: CDR1 SGHRS, CDR2 YFSETQ. Losses at the gene ends were 2 bases for V and 1 base for J; bases not matched to a gene: 12. This CDR3 has 18 residues. The CDR3 DNA reads TGCGCCAGCAGCTTACAGAGCGGGGGCGGACGGGGCACAGATACGCAGTATTTT. Translating it yields CASSLQSGGGRGTDTQYF.

At least ten counts were recorded for this clonotype. This chain's CDR3 is CASSTGGAKNIQYF. The CDR3, as DNA: TGCGCCAGCAGTACCGGGGGAGCCAAAAACATTCAGTACTTC. This rearrangement joins TRBV5-1 to TRBJ2-4; a weak D match, TRBD2 (6 bases). V was clipped by 5 bases and J by 0 bases, with 9 bases between them. CDR1 SGHRS and CDR2 YFSETQ come from the germline V gene. The CDR3 has 14 residues.

This chain joins TRBV29-1 and TRBJ1-3; weak D call: TRBD1 (6 bases). Germline V CDR1 and CDR2: SQVTM, ANQGSEA. Trimming took 5 bases from V and 7 from J, leaving 21 bases between them. The CDR3 contains 15 residues. In DNA form, the CDR3 reads TGCAGCGTTACACCTCTCGGGACAAAACGGAACACCATATATTTT. Its protein product is CSVTPLGTKRNTIYF.

The rearrangement joins TRBV9 to TRBJ2-7; D tentatively reads TRBD1 or TRBD2 (6 bases each). CDR3 length equals 16 residues. V was cut by 0 bases and J by 0 bases, with 13 bases left in between. Germline CDR1 and CDR2: SGDLS and YYNGEE. The CDR3 sequence is CASSVAGGKSSYEQYF. CDR3 nucleotides: TGTGCCAGCAGCGTAGCCGGGGGCAAAAGCTCCTACGAGCAGTACTTC.

The sample holds many counts of this clonotype. The chain is built from TRBV20-1 and TRBJ2-1; 7 nucleotides agree with TRBD2. V shed 3 bases and J 0 bases; nucleotides not matched to a gene: 5. This CDR3 spans 15 amino acids. CDR1 and CDR2 from the germline V gene are DFQATT and SNEGSKA (reference sequence). The CDR3 here is CSASRLAGSYNEQFF. CDR3 coding DNA: TGCAGTGCTAGCCGGTTAGCGGGCTCCTACAATGAGCAGTTCTTC.

The chain links TRBV18 to TRBJ2-7, with 8 bases matching TRBD1. Trimming at V came to 1 base and at J to 9 bases, leaving 8 bases not matched to a gene. There are 14 residues in the CDR3. The germline CDR1 and CDR2 sequences are KGHSH and LQKENI. The CDR3 DNA reads TGTGCCAGCTCACCACGGGACAGGCAACTCGGGCAGTACTTC. This gives the protein CASSPRDRQLGQYF.

This clonotype appeared many times. The chain uses TRBV27 and TRBJ2-7; 13 bases align to TRBD2. The J segment lost 3 bases and the V segment lost 8 bases, leaving 1 base of the junction unmatched. Germline V gene sequence: CDR1 MNHEY, CDR2 SMNVEV (reference sequence). CDR3 length: 13 amino acids. Here the CDR3 reads CASGTSGNYEQYF. CDR3 DNA: TGTGCCAGCGGGACTAGCGGGAACTACGAGCAGTACTTC.

This clonotype showed up just a few times. The V gene is TRBV7-2, the J gene TRBJ1-3; D is unresolved. This CDR3 is built from 15 residues. Germline CDR1 SGHTA, CDR2 FQGNSA. V was shortened by 5 bases and J by 4 bases, with 15 bases between the two germline ends. The CDR3 DNA follows: TGTGCCAGCAGCCCACCGGGCGGTACCGGAAACACCATATATTTT. The encoded protein is CASSPPGGTGNTIYF.

This clonotype was observed a few times. J is TRBJ1-2 and V is TRBV7-2; 9 bases align to TRBD1. CDR1 SGHTA and CDR2 FQGNSA come from the germline V gene. The CDR3 is made up of 14 amino acids. The trim removed 5 bases at V and 8 bases at J, leaving 9 bases unmatched. The CDR3 spells CASSGQDRGGGYTF. The CDR3 DNA reads TGTGCCAGCAGCGGACAGGACAGGGGAGGGGGCTACACCTTC.